This TCR beta chain originates from a study of OX40 agonist ivuxolimab in advanced cancers. Background on the whole study: The costimulatory receptor OX40 (CD134) was targeted by ivuxolimab, a fully human IgG2 agonistic monoclonal antibody. Intravenous ivuxolimab was administered to patients every 2 weeks at six dose levels: 0.01, 0.1, 0.3, 1.5, 3 and 10 mg/kg. Of the roughly 50 dose-escalation patients, hepatocellular carcinoma was present in about 20, melanoma in approximately 15, renal cell carcinoma in 9 and head and neck cancer in 9. In the dose-escalation cohort, roughly four fifths of patients were male, and the mean age was approximately 64 years, with a range of roughly 20 to 80. Prior anti-PD-1, anti-PD-L1 or anti-CTLA-4 therapy was permitted, and checkpoint inhibitors had been received by about 37% of dose-escalation patients. Partial responses occurred in three dose-escalation patients, of whom one had hepatocellular carcinoma and two had cutaneous melanoma. The point of sequencing TCRbeta in the periphery was to test whether ivuxolimab changed TCR sequence diversity and drove clonal T-cell expansion. The paper describes the monotherapy dose-escalation part (N of about 47 patients) of the phase I trial of ivuxolimab.

Patients with autoimmune disease history or receiving systemic immunosuppression were excluded from the trial. Peripheral blood for TCR sequencing was collected from all dose cohorts at baseline, on cycle 4 day 1, and on cycle 7 day 1. The samples were taken from a phase I, first-in-human, multicenter, open-label dose-escalation trial of ivuxolimab. The trial enrolled adults with locally advanced or metastatic head and neck squamous cell, hepatocellular, melanoma or renal cell carcinoma. CD4+ and CD8+ T cells were sorted separately from peripheral blood before TCR sequencing. Genomic DNA was isolated from the sorted cells so that the TCRbeta CDR3 region could be sequenced. The immunoSEQ Assay was used for sequencing of TCRbeta CDR3 regions. What TCRdb holds here is the immuneACCESS table cut down to in-frame rearrangements. Part of the clones is not present; checked against another copy, under half of the missing clones reflect an unresolved V gene, and the others are unexplained. Here the sample has around 50,000 clones; almost 90% occur a single time. Together, the top ten hold 7.8% of the sample.

This clone was detected only a few times. Its antigen target is currently unknown. Per-nucleotide qualities are absent, and no much larger clonotype sits a single base away. General conclusions and limits of the study: Partial responders in the 0.1-3.0 mg/kg groups had among the lowest normalized peripheral clonal expansion, especially among CD8+ T cells. At doses of 0.1 to 3.0 mg/kg, clonal expansion of both CD4+ and CD8+ blood T cells was observed from baseline to week 6. Low levels of normalized T-cell clonal expansion were also seen in some patients who did not respond. The antigen specificity of the clonally expanded peripheral T cells was not determined. On average, CD8+ T cells showed more expanded clones than CD4+ T cells after ivuxolimab.

This sample comprised CD4+ or CD8+ T cells sorted from blood, obtained in a trial of the OX40 agonist ivuxolimab. The source is an adult with an advanced solid tumor such as melanoma, head and neck, liver or kidney cancer.

The DNA sequence is as follows: TGTGCCAGTACCCCAGACAGGGCCCGGGGAGATACGCAGTATTTT. Translated, it gives CASTPDRARGDTQYF. This sequence uses TRBV19 and TRBJ2-3; 7 nucleotides in the junction match TRBD1. V is trimmed back by 7 bases and J by 5 bases, and the junction contains 12 bases that no gene match accounts for. CDR1 and CDR2 are drawn from the germline V gene (reference sequence): LNHDA, SQIVND. Including the terminal cysteine and phenylalanine, the CDR3 comprises 15 residues. The CDR3 DNA has 45 bases and is translated from base 1.